These 21 T cell receptor beta chains were all obtained from the same sample, sequenced in a study of vaccination and CD4 T cells after COVID-19. Treatment meaning: approximately nine-day PBMC culture with coronavirus spike peptide pools or control peptides (ViraFEST assay). The study sequenced cultured CD4+ T cell DNA using the Oncomine TCR Beta short-read assay. TCRdb re-analysed the PCR reads in MiXCR, keeping a single row per CDR3 protein. The sample lists about 19,000 distinct CDR3 sequences, 55% to 60% occurring once. The antigens of these receptors remain unknown. The sample here was CD4+ T cells from blood, cultured in vitro, taken after SARS-CoV-2 vaccination. These receptors were taken from a human donor who had recovered from COVID-19.

This rearrangement joins TRBV7-9 to TRBJ1-1; a possible D gene is TRBD1 (6 bases). Trimming stripped 5 bases from V and 2 bases from J, with 9 bases between. This CDR3 is 13 amino acids long. CDR1 and CDR2 (germline): SEHNR, FQNEAQ (reference sequence). The CDR3 here is CASSRTANTEAFF. The CDR3 DNA follows: TGTGCCAGCAGCCGGACAGCTAACACTGAAGCTTTCTTT. The whole variable domain, remainder taken from reference TRBV7-9 and TRBJ1-1, is DTGVSQNPRHKITKRGQNVTFRCDPISEHNRLYWYRQTLGQGPEFLTYFQNEAQLEKSRLLSDRFSAERPKGSFSTLEIQRTEQGDSAMYLCASSRTANTEAFFGQGTRLTVV.

The rearrangement joins TRBV19 to TRBJ1-1; D unresolved. V lost 5 bases to trimming and J lost 3 bases, with 13 bases between them. This CDR3 spans 14 amino acids. Germline values: CDR1 LNHDA, CDR2 SQIVND (reference sequence). The CDR3 reads CASSSLSRHTEAFF. In DNA form, the CDR3 reads TGTGCCAGTAGTTCTCTGTCGAGACACACTGAAGCTTTCTTT.

The table lists this clonotype with a few counts. The chain recombines TRBV20-1 with TRBJ2-7; no firm D call. Germline-derived CDR1 and CDR2 are DFQATT and SNEGSKA (reference sequence). The CDR3 consists of 10 residues. The V end was cut by 3 bases, the J end by 5 bases, with 5 bases between. The CDR3 region is CSARSHEQYF. CDR3 in DNA: TGCAGTGCTAGGAGCCACGAGCAGTACTTC.

This chain links TRBV7-2 with TRBJ2-2, with 8 positions matching TRBD2. With V trimmed by 1 base and J by 3 bases, 4 bases remained unmatched. CDR1 is SGHTA, CDR2 FQGNSA, per germline. The CDR3 spans 16 residues. The CDR3 DNA reads TGTGCCAGCAGCTTAGTCCCAGCGGGAGACACCGGGGAGCTGTTTTTT. Residues: CASSLVPAGDTGELFF.

The genes are TRBV5-4 and TRBJ1-6; 7 bases align to TRBD1. The trim removed 4 bases at V and 8 bases at J, leaving 6 bases unmatched. CDR3 length: 14 residues. Per germline, CDR1 SGHNT and CDR2 YYREEE (reference sequence). CDR3 protein: CASSLDRDHSPLHF. The CDR3 bases are TGTGCCAGCAGCCTAGACAGGGACCATTCACCCCTCCACTTT.

This clonotype has more than one count but fewer than ten. The rearrangement links TRBV7-6 to TRBJ2-2; D ambiguous. Trimming pared 1 base from V and 6 bases from J, leaving 9 bases between. This CDR3 contains 14 residues. Germline V gives CDR1 SGHVS, CDR2 FNYEAQ. CDR3 in amino acids: CASSLDIEAGELFF. CDR3 sequence (DNA): TGTGCCAGCAGCTTAGACATTGAGGCCGGGGAGCTGTTTTTT. The full variable domain, in which reference TRBV7-6 and TRBJ2-2 provide the parts outside the CDR3, is GAGVSQSPRYKVTKRGQDVALRCDPISGHVSLYWYRQALGQGPEFLTYFNYEAQQDKSGLPNDRFSAERPEGSISTLTIQRTEQRDSAMYRCASSLDIEAGELFFGEGSRLTVL.

V gene TRBV24-1 combines with J gene TRBJ2-7, with D perhaps TRBD2 (6 bases). The CDR3 contains 14 residues. CDR1 is KGHDR and CDR2 is SFDVKD in the germline V gene. V was pared by 2 bases and J by 2 bases, with 9 bases between. The CDR3 DNA is TGTGCCACCAGTGATTCTAGCGAGGCCTACGAGCAGTACTTC. It codes for CATSDSSEAYEQYF.

This chain links TRBV27 with TRBJ1-2, with TRBD1 as a possible D gene (5 bases). V lost 5 bases, J lost 4 bases, and 20 bases lay in between. The V gene's germline CDR1 is MNHEY and CDR2 SMNVEV (reference sequence). CDR3 length equals 16 residues. In DNA form, the CDR3 reads TGTGCCAGCAGTCATCTCCAGGACACGTTTTTCTATGGCTACACCTTC. Translation gives CASSHLQDTFFYGYTF.

V and J are TRBV14 and TRBJ2-5; 11 positions match TRBD2. The CDR3 covers 15 residues. J was trimmed by 4 bases and V by 2 bases; bases with no gene match: 3. Germline V gene sequence: CDR1 SGHDN, CDR2 FVKESK. Here the CDR3 DNA reads TGTGCCAGCAGCCAACTGGGACTAGCGGTAGAGACCCAGTACTTC. Its translation is CASSQLGLAVETQYF.

This clonotype was seen a few times. The rearrangement joins TRBV30 to TRBJ1-2; D is uncertain. Trimming took off 0 bases at V and 7 bases at J, with 12 bases between the two ends. The CDR3 is 13 amino acids. The V gene's germline CDR1 is GTSNPN and CDR2 SVGIG (reference sequence). In DNA, the CDR3 is TGTGCCTGGAGTGTAATTCTGGGAAGTGGCTACACCTTC. Amino acid sequence: CAWSVILGSGYTF.

This chain links TRBV14 with TRBJ2-7, with 7 bases matching TRBD2. From germline, CDR1 is SGHDN and CDR2 FVKESK. This CDR3 has 14 amino acids. The V and J ends lost 3 bases and 2 bases, in that order; junction bases with no gene match: 4. CDR3 residues: CASSHRRGTYEQYF. CDR3 bases: TGTGCCAGCAGCCATCGGCGGGGGACCTACGAGCAGTACTTC.

This clonotype was detected only a few times. The chain recombines TRBV5-8 with TRBJ1-3, with TRBD1 as a possible D gene (5 bases). CDR3 size: 15 residues. CDR1 is SGHTS, CDR2 YDEGEE, per germline. V was shortened by 3 bases and J by 6 bases, with 16 bases between the two germline ends. The CDR3 is CASSSRGPSTNTIYF. DNA of the CDR3: TGTGCCAGCAGCTCCCGGGGCCCATCCACAAACACCATATATTTT.

In its sample, this clonotype was seen a few times. The chain employs TRBV20-1 and TRBJ2-7, with TRBD1 matching 11 bases. V trimming: 5 bases; J trimming: 6 bases; junction bases outside the gene matches: 6. The CDR3 is made up of 13 amino acids. Germline CDR1 reads DFQATT; CDR2 reads SNEGSKA (reference sequence). Here the CDR3 DNA reads TGCAGTGCTCGACGGGGGACAGGGGGCGAGCAGTACTTC. Amino acid sequence: CSARRGTGGEQYF.

V and J are TRBV15 and TRBJ2-1, with 8 bases matching TRBD2. The CDR3 is made up of 15 amino acids. The V gene end was trimmed by 1 base and the J gene end by 8 bases; junction bases not matched to a gene: 7. Per the germline V gene, CDR1 is LNHNV and CDR2 is YYDKDF (reference sequence). This CDR3 reads CATSRAEGTRHEQFF. The CDR3 region has the DNA TGTGCCACCAGCAGAGCGGAAGGGACTAGGCATGAGCAGTTCTTC.

This chain uses TRBV20-1 with TRBJ2-3; no definite D call. The germline gives CDR1 DFQATT, CDR2 SNEGSKA (reference sequence). The V gene lost 3 bases and the J gene lost 2 bases, with 15 bases spanning the gap. The length of the CDR3 is 15 residues. Written as DNA, the CDR3 is TGCAGTGCTAGTCTGGCAGATTCCTTCACAGATACGCAGTATTTT. Its protein product is CSASLADSFTDTQYF.

V and J are TRBV9 and TRBJ1-6; D is undetermined. The germline gives CDR1 SGDLS, CDR2 YYNGEE. The CDR3 loop spans 14 amino acids. Trimming removed 4 bases from V and 4 bases from J, with 9 bases in between. DNA of the CDR3: TGTGCCAGCAGCTCCTTGAGTTATAATTCACCCCTCCACTTT. It translates to CASSSLSYNSPLHF.

This clonotype turned up a few times. The chain links TRBV25-1 to TRBJ1-6, with D maybe TRBD1 (6 bases). Germline values: CDR1 MGHDK, CDR2 SYGVNS. The CDR3 length is 13 residues. Deletions cut 6 bases from V and 10 bases from J, with 13 bases between. The CDR3 protein is CASRGAGVSPLHF. The CDR3, as DNA: TGTGCCAGCAGGGGGGCGGGTGTGTCACCCCTCCACTTT.

This chain connects TRBV20-1 to TRBJ2-5; no definite D call. In germline, CDR1 is DFQATT, CDR2 SNEGSKA (reference sequence). V shed 2 bases and J shed 4 bases, with 5 bases lying between them. This CDR3 has 11 amino acids. CDR3 region: CSARTLETQYF. The CDR3 coding sequence is TGCAGTGCTAGAACGCTAGAGACCCAGTACTTC.

A word on this clonotype: Germline and junction disagree at one end, which may indicate a read error. The genes are TRBV11-1 and TRBJ1-6; D gene unclear. Looked up from germline, CDR1 is SGHAT and CDR2 is FQDESV (reference sequence). The CDR3 is 13 residues long. CDR3 bases: TGTGCCAGTAGCTTAGTGAAAGCGTCACCCCTCCACTTT. Its translation is CASSLVKASPLHF.

This clonotype was counted between two and nine times. The V call is TRBV20-1, the J call TRBJ2-7; 10 positions agree with TRBD2. V gave up 4 bases and J gave up 4 bases; unmatched junction bases: 7. In germline, CDR1 is DFQATT, CDR2 SNEGSKA (reference sequence). The CDR3 consists of 14 residues. The DNA for the CDR3 is TGCAGTGCTACGATAGCAGCGGGAGGGTACGAGCAGTACTTC. It specifies CSATIAAGGYEQYF.

V gene TRBV7-8 combines with J gene TRBJ2-2; D remains unclear. This CDR3 has 14 amino acids. Trimming left V 7 bases short and J 7 bases short, with 16 bases between. Germline-derived CDR1 and CDR2 are SGHVS and FQNEAQ. CDR3 loop: CASTNILGYGELFF. CDR3 nucleotides: TGTGCCAGCACCAATATTTTGGGTTACGGGGAGCTGTTTTTT. The complete variable domain, with remaining parts taken from reference TRBV7-8 and TRBJ2-2, reads GAGVSQSPRYKVAKRGQDVALRCDPISGHVSLFWYQQALGQGPEFLTYFQNEAQLDKSGLPSDRFFAERPEGSVSTLKIQRTQQEDSAVYLCASTNILGYGELFFGEGSRLTVL.